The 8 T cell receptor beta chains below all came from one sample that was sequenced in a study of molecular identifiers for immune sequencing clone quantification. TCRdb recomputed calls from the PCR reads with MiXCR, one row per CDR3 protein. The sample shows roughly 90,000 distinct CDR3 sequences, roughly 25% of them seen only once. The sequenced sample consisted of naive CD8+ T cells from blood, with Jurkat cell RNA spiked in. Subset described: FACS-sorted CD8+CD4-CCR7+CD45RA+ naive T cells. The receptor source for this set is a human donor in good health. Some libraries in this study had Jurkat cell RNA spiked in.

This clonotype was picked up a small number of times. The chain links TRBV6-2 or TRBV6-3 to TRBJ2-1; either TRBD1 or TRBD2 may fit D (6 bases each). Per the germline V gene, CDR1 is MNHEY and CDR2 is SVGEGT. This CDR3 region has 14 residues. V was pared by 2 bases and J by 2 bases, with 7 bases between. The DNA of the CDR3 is TGTGCCAGCAGTTACGGGGGGCCCTACAATGAGCAGTTCTTC. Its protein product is CASSYGGPYNEQFF.

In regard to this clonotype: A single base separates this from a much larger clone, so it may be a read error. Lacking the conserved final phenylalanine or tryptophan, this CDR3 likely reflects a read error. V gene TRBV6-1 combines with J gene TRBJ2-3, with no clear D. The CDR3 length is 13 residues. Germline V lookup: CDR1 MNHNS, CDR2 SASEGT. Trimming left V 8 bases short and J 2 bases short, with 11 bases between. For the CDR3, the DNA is TGTGCCAGCGAGACGGCTTACACAGATACGCAGTATCTT. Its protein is CASETAYTDTQYL.

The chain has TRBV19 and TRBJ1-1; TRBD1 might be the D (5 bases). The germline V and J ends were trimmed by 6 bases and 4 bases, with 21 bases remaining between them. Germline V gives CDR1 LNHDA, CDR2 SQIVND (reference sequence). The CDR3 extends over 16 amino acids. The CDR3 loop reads CASRGVGMSLSTEAFF. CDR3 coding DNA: TGTGCCAGTAGAGGGGTAGGGATGTCCCTGAGCACTGAAGCTTTCTTT.

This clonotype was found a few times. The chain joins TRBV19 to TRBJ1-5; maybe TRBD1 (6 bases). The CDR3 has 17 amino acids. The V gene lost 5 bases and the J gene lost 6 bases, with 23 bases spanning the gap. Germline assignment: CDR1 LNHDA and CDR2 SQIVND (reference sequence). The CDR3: CASSWVFRDKLGQPQHF. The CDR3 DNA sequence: TGTGCCAGTAGTTGGGTCTTCCGGGACAAACTAGGTCAGCCCCAGCATTTT.

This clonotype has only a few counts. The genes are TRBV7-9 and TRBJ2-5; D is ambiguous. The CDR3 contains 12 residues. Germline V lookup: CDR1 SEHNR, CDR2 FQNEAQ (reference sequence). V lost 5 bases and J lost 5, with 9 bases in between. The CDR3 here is CASSPAAETQYF. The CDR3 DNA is TGTGCCAGCAGCCCCGCAGCTGAGACCCAGTACTTC.

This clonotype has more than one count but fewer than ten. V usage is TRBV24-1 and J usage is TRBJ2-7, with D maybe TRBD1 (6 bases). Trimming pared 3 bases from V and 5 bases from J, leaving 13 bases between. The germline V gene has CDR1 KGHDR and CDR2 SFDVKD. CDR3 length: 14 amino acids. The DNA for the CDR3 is TGTGCCACCAGTGATCCTTACAGGGTCCACGAGCAGTACTTC. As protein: CATSDPYRVHEQYF.

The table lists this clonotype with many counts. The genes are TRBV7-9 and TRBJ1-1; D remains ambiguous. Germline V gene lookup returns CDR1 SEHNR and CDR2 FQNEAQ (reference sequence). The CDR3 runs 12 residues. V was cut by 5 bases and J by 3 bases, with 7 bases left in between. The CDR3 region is CASSRWDTEAFF. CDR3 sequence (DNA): TGTGCCAGCAGCCGATGGGACACTGAAGCTTTCTTT.

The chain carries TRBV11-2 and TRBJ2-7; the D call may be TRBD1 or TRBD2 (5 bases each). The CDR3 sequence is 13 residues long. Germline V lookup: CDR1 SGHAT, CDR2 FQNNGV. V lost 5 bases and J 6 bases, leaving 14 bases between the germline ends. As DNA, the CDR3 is TGTGCCAGCAGCCAAGGGACGGCGGGCGAGCAGTACTTC. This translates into CASSQGTAGEQYF. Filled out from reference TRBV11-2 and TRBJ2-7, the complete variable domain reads EAGVAQSPRYKIIEKRQSVAFWCNPISGHATLYWYQQILGQGPKLLIQFQNNGVVDDSQLPKDRFSAERLKGVDSTLKIQPAKLEDSAVYLCASSQGTAGEQYFGPGTRLTVT.